The 31 T cell receptor beta chains given below trace back to one sample, sequenced in a study of T-cell reconstitution after alpha-beta-depleted transplantation in children. For TCRbeta, the library was prepared with unique molecular identifiers. TCRdb used MiXCR to reprocess the PCR reads, holding one entry per CDR3 protein. The top ten clones hold roughly 7.1% of a sample with around 18,000 distinct CDR3 sequences, about 4.7% of them seen once. The input for sequencing was PBMCs, taken before TCRalphabeta/CD19-depleted stem cell transplant. The receptor source for this set is a boy aged 5-17 years with acute lymphoblastic leukemia, due to receive a stem cell transplant.

By proportion, this clonotype is medium-sized. The chain uses TRBV20-1 and TRBJ2-1; 7 bases match TRBD2. The V gene's germline CDR1 is DFQATT and CDR2 SNEGSKA (reference sequence). V lost 6 bases, J lost 8 bases, and 16 bases stayed unmatched. This CDR3 comprises 15 residues. CDR3: CSATGLEVVRDEQFF. DNA of the CDR3: TGCAGTGCAACAGGACTAGAGGTAGTAAGGGATGAGCAGTTCTTC.

V and J are TRBV15 and TRBJ1-6; weak D call: TRBD1 (6 bases). CDR3 length equals 13 residues. CDR1 LNHNV and CDR2 YYDKDF come from the germline V gene (reference sequence). V dropped 4 bases and J dropped 9 bases, with 10 bases sitting between them. The CDR3 DNA reads as TGTGCCACCAGCACAGGGGCGCCTTCACCCCTCCACTTT. It is translated as CATSTGAPSPLHF.

In its sample, this clonotype was seen many times. This chain joins TRBV7-2 and TRBJ1-1; a possible D gene is TRBD1 (6 bases). In germline, CDR1 is SGHTA, CDR2 FQGNSA. The V gene lost 4 bases and the J gene lost 5 bases, with 11 bases spanning the gap. There are 13 residues in the CDR3. CDR3 loop: CASSSNRVTEAFF. The CDR3 DNA follows: TGTGCCAGCAGCTCCAACAGGGTTACTGAAGCTTTCTTT. The full variable domain, completed using reference TRBV7-2 and TRBJ1-1, is GAGVSQSPSNKVTEKGKDVELRCDPISGHTALYWYRQSLGQGLEFLIYFQGNSAPDKSGLPSDRFSAERTGGSVSTLTIQRTQQEDSAVYLCASSSNRVTEAFFGQGTRLTVV.

This clonotype was seen repeatedly, ten times or more. J is TRBJ2-7 and V is TRBV12-3 or TRBV12-4; D not certain. Trimming shortened V by 6 bases and J by 6 bases, and 9 bases separated the two germline ends. The CDR3 runs 11 residues. CDR3 loop: CASSLGPEQYF. Written as DNA, the CDR3 is TGTGCCAGCAGCCTCGGGCCCGAGCAGTACTTC.

A word on this clonotype: It may be a read error: a sequence one base away is much more abundant. The V and J genes are TRBV18 and TRBJ1-1, with D possibly being TRBD1 (6 bases). CDR1 is KGHSH, CDR2 LQKENI, per germline. The CDR3 sequence is 14 residues long. CDR3 DNA: TGTGACAGCTCACCACAGGGTCGCGGGACTGAAGCTTTCTTT. Its protein product is CDSSPQGRGTEAFF.

This clonotype was picked up many times. V is TRBV4-1 and J is TRBJ1-4; no clear D gene. CDR1 and CDR2 (germline): MGHRA, YSYEKL. The CDR3 runs 14 residues. Trimming took 4 bases from V and 3 from J, leaving 9 bases between them. Here the CDR3 DNA reads TGCGCCAGCAGCCCAGTTGGTGCTAATGAAAAACTGTTTTTT. Amino acid sequence: CASSPVGANEKLFF.

There are many counts of this clonotype. The chain uses TRBV4-2 and TRBJ1-1; D unclear. The CDR3 consists of 15 residues. Between the trimmed V and J ends, which lost 1 base and 1 base, there was a span of 10 bases. In germline, CDR1 is LGHNA, CDR2 YNFKEQ. The CDR3 DNA reads as TGTGCCAGCAGCCAAGTTGGGGTGGGGAACACTGAAGCTTTCTTT. Its protein product is CASSQVGVGNTEAFF.

In this sample, this clonotype turned up many times. The chain couples TRBV13 to TRBJ2-1; 9 nucleotides align to TRBD2. The CDR3 contains 14 residues. CDR1 and CDR2 (germline): PRHDT, FYEKMQ (reference sequence). With 5 bases clipped from V and 7 bases from J, the junction kept 6 bases outside the gene matches. CDR3 DNA: TGTGCCAGCAGCCCGGGACTAGCTTTTAATGAGCAGTTCTTC. Translating it yields CASSPGLAFNEQFF.

This clonotype was counted at least ten times. This sequence joins TRBV7-2 and TRBJ2-7, with TRBD2 as a possible D gene (5 bases). Germline V gene data show CDR1 as SGHTA and CDR2 as FQGNSA. Trimming cost V 5 bases and J 0 bases, with 14 bases left between them. The CDR3 totals 15 residues. CDR3 DNA sequence: TGTGCCAGCAGCCCCGGGGTCCGGAGCTCCTACGAGCAGTACTTC. Protein: CASSPGVRSSYEQYF.

This clonotype has ten or more counts. The V and J genes are TRBV7-7 and TRBJ2-5, with D possibly being TRBD1 or TRBD2 (5 bases each). Germline assignment: CDR1 SSHAT and CDR2 FNYEAQ (reference sequence). V lost 0 bases, J lost 5 bases, and 10 bases lay in between. This CDR3 contains 14 residues. CDR3 in amino acids: CASSLAGTGETQYF. The DNA for the CDR3 is TGTGCCAGCAGCTTAGCGGGGACGGGGGAGACCCAGTACTTC.

This clonotype was seen many times. The gene calls are TRBV5-4 and TRBJ2-3, with D maybe TRBD1 (6 bases). The V gene lost 4 bases and the J gene lost 0 bases, with 12 bases spanning the gap. CDR3 size: 15 residues. Germline loops: CDR1 SGHNT, CDR2 YYREEE (reference sequence). Here the CDR3 reads CASSNRDTSTDTQYF. The CDR3 DNA sequence: TGTGCCAGCAGCAACCGGGACACAAGCACAGATACGCAGTATTTT.

There are many counts of this clonotype. This sequence joins TRBV2 and TRBJ1-1, with a possible D match to TRBD1 (5 bases). Trimming shortened V by 11 bases and J by 1 base, and 14 bases separated the two germline ends. The CDR3 covers 13 residues. In germline, CDR1 is SNHLY, CDR2 FYNNEI. In DNA, the CDR3 is TGTGCCTGGCCGGGGGGAGGGAACACTGAAGCTTTCTTT. Translating it yields CAWPGGGNTEAFF.

This clonotype is labeled medium-sized. The chain is built from TRBV29-1 and TRBJ2-5; 7 positions agree with TRBD2. V was clipped by 4 bases and J by 2 bases; unmatched bases: 4. CDR1 SQVTM and CDR2 ANQGSEA come from the germline V gene. The CDR3 sequence is 13 residues long. CDR3 region: CSVGLGLQETQYF. The CDR3 DNA is TGCAGCGTTGGTTTGGGACTACAAGAGACCCAGTACTTC.

This clonotype was found many times. The chain couples TRBV7-9 to TRBJ1-2; possibly TRBD1 for D (5 bases). Trimming removed 0 bases at V and 6 bases at J, with 11 bases between. In germline, CDR1 is SEHNR, CDR2 FQNEAQ (reference sequence). The CDR3 covers 14 residues. CDR3 amino acids: CASSLAGGPDGYTF. CDR3 nucleotide sequence: TGTGCCAGCAGCTTAGCGGGGGGACCCGATGGCTACACCTTC. Using reference TRBV7-9 and TRBJ1-2 for the parts outside the CDR3, the full variable domain is DTGVSQNPRHKITKRGQNVTFRCDPISEHNRLYWYRQTLGQGPEFLTYFQNEAQLEKSRLLSDRFSAERPKGSFSTLEIQRTEQGDSAMYLCASSLAGGPDGYTFGSGTRLTVV.

J is TRBJ2-5 and V is TRBV20-1, with a tentative D call TRBD1 (8 bases). The CDR3 has 15 amino acids. Germline CDR1 and CDR2: DFQATT and SNEGSKA (reference sequence). V was trimmed by 4 bases and J by 5 bases, leaving 20 bases between them. CDR3 in amino acids: CSATPDREGGETQYF. The CDR3 bases are TGCAGTGCTACCCCGGACAGGGAGGGCGGGGAGACCCAGTACTTC.

The chain joins TRBV23-1 to TRBJ2-2; 8 bases match TRBD1. TRBV23-1 is designated an ORF whose function remains uncertain. This CDR3 is built from 13 residues. Trimming removed 4 bases from V and 8 bases from J; junction bases left unmatched: 3. CDR3 region: CASSPGDRGELFF. CDR3 bases: TGCGCCAGCAGTCCCGGGGACAGGGGGGAGCTGTTTTTT.

In this sample, this clonotype turned up a few times. J is TRBJ1-1 and V is TRBV18; 10 bases line up with TRBD1. From germline, CDR1 is KGHSH and CDR2 LQKENI. The CDR3 length is 14 residues. With V trimmed by 5 bases and J by 4 bases, 4 bases remained unmatched. The CDR3 protein is CASSADRGSTEAFF. CDR3 nucleotides: TGTGCCAGCTCAGCGGACAGGGGGTCCACTGAAGCTTTCTTT.

By proportion, this clonotype is medium-sized (0.01 to 0.1%). V gene TRBV7-2 combines with J gene TRBJ1-1; D not resolved. V was cut by 5 bases and J by 1 base, with 14 bases left in between. Germline CDR1 SGHTA, CDR2 FQGNSA. The CDR3 is 15 residues long. Here the CDR3 DNA reads TGTGCCAGCAGCCGTGAAGGAACGGGGAACACTGAAGCTTTCTTT. Translated, it gives CASSREGTGNTEAFF.

This clonotype was detected ten times or more. The chain is built from TRBV7-9 and TRBJ2-3; TRBD2 aligns across 8 bases. V lost 4 bases, J lost 3 bases, and 6 bases stayed unmatched. CDR1 is SEHNR and CDR2 is FQNEAQ in the germline V gene (reference sequence). The length of the CDR3 is 15 residues. CDR3: CASSSTGTRTDTQYF. DNA for the CDR3: TGTGCCAGCAGCTCTACCGGGACTAGGACAGATACGCAGTATTTT.

V is TRBV7-3 and J is TRBJ2-1; D gene uncertain. The CDR3 has 13 residues. The germline V gene has CDR1 SGHTA and CDR2 FQGTGA. V was clipped by 0 bases and J by 4 bases, with 4 bases between them. The CDR3 reads CASSLTGYNEQFF. CDR3 DNA sequence: TGTGCCAGCAGCTTAACCGGGTACAATGAGCAGTTCTTC.

This clonotype was found many times. The chain combines TRBV5-1 with TRBJ2-7; 9 nucleotides line up with TRBD1. The CDR3 extends over 15 amino acids. Germline trimming cut 5 bases from V and 5 bases from J; bases unmatched to any gene: 11. Germline CDR1 and CDR2: SGHRS and YFSETQ. The CDR3 DNA sequence: TGCGCCAGCAGGAACCTCGGGACAGGGACCCACGAGCAGTACTTC. Amino acids: CASRNLGTGTHEQYF. The full variable domain, in which reference TRBV5-1 and TRBJ2-7 provide the parts outside the CDR3, is KAGVTQTPRYLIKTRGQQVTLSCSPISGHRSVSWYQQTPGQGLQFLFEYFSETQRNKGNFPGRFSGRQFSNSRSEMNVSTLELGDSALYLCASRNLGTGTHEQYFGPGTRLTVT.

The genes are TRBV12-3 or TRBV12-4 and TRBJ1-4; possibly TRBD1 for D (5 bases). The length of the CDR3 is 15 residues. V was trimmed by 3 bases and J by 5 bases, leaving 13 bases between them. The DNA of the CDR3 is TGTGCCAGCAGTTTGGCCACAGGATTAAATGAAAAACTGTTTTTT. Its protein product is CASSLATGLNEKLFF.

The genes are TRBV12-3 or TRBV12-4 and TRBJ2-1; TRBD2 matches 7 bases. This CDR3 is built from 15 residues. V dropped 8 bases and J dropped 2; count of bases not matched to a gene: 9. CDR3 nucleotides: TGTGCCAGCTGGGGGGGGTCCGTTGCCTACAATGAGCAGTTCTTC. Translated, it gives CASWGGSVAYNEQFF.

This clonotype was detected ten times or more. The genes are TRBV6-2 or TRBV6-3 and TRBJ1-2; tentatively, D is TRBD1 (6 bases). Germline V lookup: CDR1 MNHEY, CDR2 SVGEGT. V dropped 6 bases and J dropped 0 bases, with 20 bases sitting between them. The CDR3 is made up of 17 amino acids. In DNA form, the CDR3 reads TGTGCCAGCAGCACGAGGACAGCCTTATTGACTAACTATGGCTACACCTTC. The encoded protein is CASSTRTALLTNYGYTF.

This clonotype came up a few times. The gene calls are TRBV7-2 and TRBJ1-6; 9 positions agree with TRBD1. Germline V gene lookup returns CDR1 SGHTA and CDR2 FQGNSA. V shed 5 bases, J shed 8 bases, and the junction held 7 bases outside the gene matches. The CDR3 is 15 amino acids. CDR3 DNA: TGTGCCAGCAGCGCAGACAGGGGGAAGGATTCACCCCTCCACTTT. This translates into CASSADRGKDSPLHF.

The table lists this clonotype with many counts. The chain has TRBV6-5 and TRBJ2-3; D is ambiguous. The CDR3 extends over 17 amino acids. In germline, CDR1 is MNHEY, CDR2 SVGAGI. V was cut by 5 bases and J by 4 bases, with 22 bases left in between. In DNA, the CDR3 is TGTGCCAGCAGTCCCCGGAAAGCTTCTTTTCTCTCAGATACGCAGTATTTT. This codes for CASSPRKASFLSDTQYF.

By proportion, this clonotype is medium-sized (0.01 to 0.1%). The chain recombines TRBV24-1 with TRBJ2-1; 12 bases match TRBD1. Germline V gene lookup returns CDR1 KGHDR and CDR2 SFDVKD. After removal of 5 bases from V and 6 bases from J, the junction contained 4 bases not matched to a gene. There are 15 residues in the CDR3. The CDR3 loop is CATSVPGQGANEQFF. CDR3 coding DNA: TGTGCCACCAGTGTACCGGGACAGGGGGCCAATGAGCAGTTCTTC.

The table lists this clonotype with many counts. The chain has TRBV5-1 and TRBJ1-2, with 7 positions matching TRBD1. CDR1 SGHRS and CDR2 YFSETQ come from the germline V gene. V was clipped by 2 bases and J by 4 bases; unmatched bases: 2. The CDR3 has 13 residues. Here the CDR3 reads CASSFAGGYGYTF. In DNA form, the CDR3 reads TGCGCCAGCAGCTTTGCAGGGGGCTATGGCTACACCTTC.

This clonotype was recorded many times. The rearrangement links TRBV3-1 to TRBJ1-2; 8 positions match TRBD1. The CDR3 is 16 amino acids. V lost 4 bases, J lost 5 bases, and 12 bases stayed unmatched. Germline lookup yields CDR1 LGHDT and CDR2 YNNKEL (reference sequence). The CDR3 DNA reads TGTGCCAGCAGCCGCCGACAGGGGACGGCCATGTATGGCTACACCTTC. It codes for CASSRRQGTAMYGYTF.

This clonotype has ten or more counts. The chain joins TRBV7-9 to TRBJ2-3, with a tentative D call TRBD2 (6 bases). Trimming stripped 3 bases from V and 1 base from J, with 11 bases between. The CDR3 runs to 15 residues. Germline CDR1 and CDR2: SEHNR and FQNEAQ (reference sequence). The CDR3 coding sequence is TGTGCCAGCAGCTTGTCAGCGGGCGGCACAGATACGCAGTATTTT. Translating gives CASSLSAGGTDTQYF.

This clonotype occurred many times. This rearrangement joins TRBV3-1 to TRBJ2-1; D ambiguous. Trimming shortened V by 4 bases and J by 3 bases, and 13 bases separated the two germline ends. The CDR3 length is 15 residues. The germline gives CDR1 LGHDT, CDR2 YNNKEL (reference sequence). This CDR3 is CASSPPGPSYNEQFF. CDR3 nucleotides: TGTGCCAGCAGCCCGCCCGGCCCTAGCTACAATGAGCAGTTCTTC.